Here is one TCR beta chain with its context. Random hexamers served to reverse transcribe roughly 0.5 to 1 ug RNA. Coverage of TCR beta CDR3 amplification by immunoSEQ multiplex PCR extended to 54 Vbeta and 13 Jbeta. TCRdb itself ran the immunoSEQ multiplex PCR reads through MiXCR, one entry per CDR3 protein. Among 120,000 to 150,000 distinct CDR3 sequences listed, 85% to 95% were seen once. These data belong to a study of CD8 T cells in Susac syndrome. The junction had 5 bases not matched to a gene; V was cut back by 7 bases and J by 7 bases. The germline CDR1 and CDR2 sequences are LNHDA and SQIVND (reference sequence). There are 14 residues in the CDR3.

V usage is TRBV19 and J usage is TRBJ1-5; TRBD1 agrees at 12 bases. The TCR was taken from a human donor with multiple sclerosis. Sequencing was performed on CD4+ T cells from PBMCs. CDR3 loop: CASMGQGAGQPQHF. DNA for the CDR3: TGTGCCAGTATGGGACAGGGGGCGGGACAGCCCCAGCATTTT.